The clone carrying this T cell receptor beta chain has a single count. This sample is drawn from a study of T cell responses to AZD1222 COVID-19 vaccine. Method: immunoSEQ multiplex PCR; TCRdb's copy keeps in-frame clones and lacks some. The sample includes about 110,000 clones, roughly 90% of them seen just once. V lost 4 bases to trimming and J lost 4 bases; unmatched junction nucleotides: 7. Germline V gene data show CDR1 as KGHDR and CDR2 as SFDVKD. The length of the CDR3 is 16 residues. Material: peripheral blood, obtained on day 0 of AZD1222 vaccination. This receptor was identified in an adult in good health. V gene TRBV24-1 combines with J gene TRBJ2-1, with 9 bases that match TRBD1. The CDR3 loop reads CATSESGTGRYNEQFF. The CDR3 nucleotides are TGTGCCACCAGTGAGTCCGGGACAGGGAGGTACAATGAGCAGTTCTTC.